The 16 T cell receptor beta chains listed next were all sequenced from one sample in a study of T cell repertoires in cytomegalovirus infection. A single record per CDR3 protein comes from TCRdb applying MiXCR to the reads. The repertoire has some 400,000 distinct CDR3 sequences, 15% to 20% of them found once; the top ten carry 7.5% to 9.5%. What was sequenced was PBMCs. All receptors derive from a human donor in good health (CMV status not recorded). Some clones in this sample may be carry-over from other donors' samples.

The sample holds many counts of this clonotype. Here the CDR3 reads CASSLSGLIGDTQYF. Written as DNA, the CDR3 is TGTGCCAGCAGCTTATCAGGACTAATTGGAGATACGCAGTATTTT. This chain joins TRBV7-2 and TRBJ2-3, with a weak D call TRBD2 (6 bases). V gave up 2 bases and J gave up 5 bases, with 14 bases separating them. The CDR3 totals 15 residues. The germline V gene encodes CDR1 SGHTA and CDR2 FQGNSA. Full variable domain (outside the CDR3, taken from reference TRBV7-2 and TRBJ2-3): GAGVSQSPSNKVTEKGKDVELRCDPISGHTALYWYRQSLGQGLEFLIYFQGNSAPDKSGLPSDRFSAERTGGSVSTLTIQRTQQEDSAVYLCASSLSGLIGDTQYFGPGTRLTVL.

This clonotype was observed at least ten times. J is TRBJ1-5 and V is TRBV7-6, with 9 bases fitting TRBD1. The germline CDR1 and CDR2 sequences are SGHVS and FNYEAQ. This CDR3 has 17 amino acids. The V segment lost 3 bases and the J segment 0 bases; nucleotides outside the gene matches: 6. DNA for the CDR3: TGTGCCAGCAGCTTGGGGACAGGGCCTAATAGCAATCAGCCCCAGCATTTT. This gives the protein CASSLGTGPNSNQPQHF.

Only a few counts were recorded for this clonotype. This chain uses TRBV4-1 with TRBJ2-3; D call uncertain. V lost 0 bases and J 6 bases, leaving 7 bases between the germline ends. CDR1 and CDR2 from the germline V gene are MGHRA and YSYEKL. The CDR3 consists of 13 residues. For the CDR3, the DNA is TGCGCCAGCAGCCAAGAAGGAAGGGATACGCAGTATTTT. Its translation is CASSQEGRDTQYF.

V is TRBV18 and J is TRBJ1-2; 7 nucleotides agree with TRBD1. With 8 bases clipped from V and 6 bases from J, the junction kept 15 bases outside the gene matches. This CDR3 spans 15 amino acids. Looked up from germline, CDR1 is KGHSH and CDR2 is LQKENI. The CDR3, as DNA: TGTGCCAGCCACGGTCCCCAGACAGGGAAAAATGGCTACACCTTC. Residues: CASHGPQTGKNGYTF.

This clonotype was observed a handful of times. V usage is TRBV20-1 and J usage is TRBJ2-3; weak D call: TRBD2 (5 bases). V gave up 0 bases and J gave up 6 bases, with 19 bases separating them. The CDR3 runs 16 residues. Germline V gene lookup returns CDR1 DFQATT and CDR2 SNEGSKA (reference sequence). This CDR3 is CSARDDIGVDRDTQYF. CDR3 nucleotide sequence: TGCAGTGCTAGAGATGATATCGGGGTGGACCGGGATACGCAGTATTTT.

This clonotype turned up a few times. The CDR3 here is CASSQVWTGDIRPQHF. Here the CDR3 DNA reads TGCGCCAGCAGCCAAGTTTGGACAGGGGATATCCGGCCCCAGCATTTT. The chain combines TRBV4-1 with TRBJ1-5, with TRBD1 identical over 9 bases. The CDR3 consists of 16 residues. The V segment lost 1 base and the J segment 9 bases; nucleotides outside the gene matches: 10. Per germline, CDR1 MGHRA and CDR2 YSYEKL.

This clonotype has just a few counts. J is TRBJ2-3 and V is TRBV7-2, with unresolved D. The CDR3 length is 15 residues. Germline V gives CDR1 SGHTA, CDR2 FQGNSA. V was clipped by 6 bases and J by 0 bases, with 13 bases between them. The CDR3 sequence: CASSHWTPSTDTQYF. CDR3 nucleotide sequence: TGTGCCAGCAGTCACTGGACGCCGAGCACAGATACGCAGTATTTT.

Turning to this clonotype: This may be a read error, as it is one base from a much larger clone. The chain is built from TRBV5-3 and TRBJ2-4; 7 nucleotides match TRBD1. TRBV5-3 has ORF status, its function being uncertain. This CDR3 contains 18 residues. The CDR3 reads CTSSHPEDRQTSRYIQYF. CDR3 in DNA: TGTACCAGCAGCCACCCAGAGGACAGGCAGACCTCCCGTTACATTCAGTACTTC.

The chain recombines TRBV27 with TRBJ2-5; D possibly corresponds to TRBD1 (6 bases). V dropped 5 bases and J dropped 2 bases, with 21 bases sitting between them. The CDR3 sequence is 17 residues long. From germline, CDR1 is MNHEY and CDR2 SMNVEV (reference sequence). CDR3 region: CASSPPRGTPSQETQYF. For the CDR3, the DNA is TGTGCCAGCAGTCCCCCACGTGGGACACCATCACAAGAGACCCAGTACTTC.

The rearrangement uses TRBV7-3 and TRBJ2-7, with 7 nucleotides matching TRBD1. CDR3 length: 16 residues. V lost 3 bases and J lost 0; bases outside the gene matches: 8. CDR1 and CDR2 (germline): SGHTA, FQGTGA. The CDR3 here is CASSLTGTASSYEQYF. The CDR3 DNA reads as TGTGCCAGCAGCTTGACCGGGACAGCGAGCTCCTACGAGCAGTACTTC.

This clonotype was seen only a few times. The chain is built from TRBV24-1 and TRBJ2-5; weak D call: TRBD1 (5 bases). The CDR3 has 15 amino acids. Trimming removed 3 bases at V and 2 bases at J, with 12 bases between. Germline values: CDR1 KGHDR, CDR2 SFDVKD. The chain's CDR3 is CATSDHQGPQETQYF. CDR3 nucleotide sequence: TGTGCCACCAGTGATCACCAGGGTCCGCAAGAGACCCAGTACTTC.

Here the CDR3 reads CASSEQPNTGELFF. The CDR3 DNA reads as TGTGCCAGCAGTGAACAACCTAACACCGGGGAGCTGTTTTTT. The J gene is TRBJ2-2, the V gene TRBV6-1, with D unclear. The CDR3 contains 14 residues. Trimming shortened V by 2 bases and J by 2 bases, and 6 bases separated the two germline ends. The germline gives CDR1 MNHNS, CDR2 SASEGT.

This clonotype was seen ten or more times. The chain joins TRBV7-2 to TRBJ2-7, with 7 bases that match TRBD1. After removal of 0 bases from V and 3 bases from J, the junction contained 11 bases not matched to a gene. The V gene's germline CDR1 is SGHTA and CDR2 FQGNSA. The CDR3 is made up of 17 amino acids. As DNA, the CDR3 is TGTGCCAGCAGCTTAGCCGCCCAAAGACAGGGCTACTACGAGCAGTACTTC. It yields the protein CASSLAAQRQGYYEQYF.

The chain has TRBV18 and TRBJ2-7; 7 bases agree with TRBD1. Germline V gene sequence: CDR1 KGHSH, CDR2 LQKENI. The CDR3 is 13 residues long. With V trimmed by 0 bases and J by 6 bases, 2 bases remained unmatched. For the CDR3, the DNA is TGTGCCAGCTCACCACCCACAGGGGCCGAGCAGTACTTC. Its translation: CASSPPTGAEQYF.

The CDR3: CASRIRVEHIQYF. For the CDR3, the DNA is TGTGCCAGCAGGATTCGAGTTGAGCACATTCAGTACTTC. This chain uses TRBV6-2 or TRBV6-3 with TRBJ2-4; no firm D call. CDR1 and CDR2 (germline): MNHEY, SVGEGT. The ends were cut back, 6 bases at V and 8 bases at J, with 14 bases in the middle. This CDR3 has 13 residues.

The rearrangement joins TRBV6-5 to TRBJ1-1, with 8 bases fitting TRBD1. Germline V gives CDR1 MNHEY, CDR2 SVGAGI. V was clipped by 5 bases and J by 4 bases; unmatched bases: 6. CDR3 size: 14 residues. The CDR3 loop reads CASSIGTGLTEAFF. CDR3 sequence (DNA): TGTGCCAGCAGTATAGGGACAGGCCTCACTGAAGCTTTCTTT.